This entry lists 7 T cell receptor beta chains sequenced from one sample in a study of shared T cell receptors in the human thymus. This table comes from immunoSEQ multiplex PCR, and its TCRdb copy is limited to in-frame clones, with some not included. This repertoire shows hundreds of thousands of clones, over 75% found once; its top ten account for roughly 0.0089%. These data were also filed under a second study, of human thymus T cells.

Sequences were obtained from thymocytes. These receptors originate from a boy in the first two years of life with a congenital heart defect.

The rearrangement uses TRBV30 and TRBJ1-5; 8 bases are a match to TRBD1. J was trimmed by 5 bases and V by 1 base; bases with no gene match: 10. The CDR3 totals 16 residues. Per the germline V gene, CDR1 is GTSNPN and CDR2 is SVGIG (reference sequence). The CDR3 loop is CAWSEWGQEPDQPQHF. CDR3 DNA: TGTGCCTGGAGTGAGTGGGGACAGGAACCGGATCAGCCCCAGCATTTT.

This sequence joins TRBV20-1 and TRBJ1-1, with a possible D match to TRBD1 (5 bases). V shed 6 bases and J shed 11 bases, with 16 bases lying between them. Looked up from germline, CDR1 is DFQATT and CDR2 is SNEGSKA (reference sequence). CDR3 length: 11 amino acids. The CDR3 spells CSAQVQSEAFF. DNA for the CDR3: TGCAGTGCACAGGTCCAGAGCGAGGCTTTCTTT.

The J gene is TRBJ2-7, the V gene TRBV7-2; 8 bases agree with TRBD1. There are 18 residues in the CDR3. Losses at the gene ends were 2 bases for V and 2 bases for J; bases not matched to a gene: 14. Germline V gene lookup returns CDR1 SGHTA and CDR2 FQGNSA. DNA of the CDR3: TGTGCCAGCAGCTTAAATCACCATAACACAGGGGGTGCCTACGAGCAGTACTTC. Translated, it gives CASSLNHHNTGGAYEQYF.

The V gene is TRBV15, the J gene TRBJ1-1; TRBD1 aligns across 9 bases. The J segment lost 3 bases and the V segment lost 2 bases, leaving 10 bases of the junction unmatched. This CDR3 has 17 amino acids. The germline gives CDR1 LNHNV, CDR2 YYDKDF (reference sequence). CDR3 protein: CATSRYPHRGRDTEAFF. CDR3 DNA sequence: TGTGCCACCAGCAGATACCCTCACAGGGGGCGGGACACTGAAGCTTTCTTT.

This sequence joins TRBV23-1 and TRBJ2-3; D unclear. TRBV23-1 is an ORF, and what it does is uncertain. Trimming removed 4 bases from V and 2 bases from J, with 7 bases in between. The CDR3 length is 13 residues. CDR3: CASSRQDTDTQYF. The CDR3 DNA sequence: TGCGCCAGCAGTCGCCAGGACACAGATACGCAGTATTTT.

The V and J genes are TRBV10-3 and TRBJ2-3, with 10 positions matching TRBD2. The V segment lost 10 bases and the J segment 6 bases; nucleotides outside the gene matches: 13. The CDR3 contains 15 residues. The germline V gene encodes CDR1 ENHRY and CDR2 SYGVKD. The CDR3 spells CATKGAGGPFDTQYF. Here the CDR3 DNA reads TGTGCCACCAAGGGAGCGGGGGGGCCTTTTGATACGCAGTATTTT.

This chain joins TRBV6-4 and TRBJ2-1; D perhaps matches TRBD1 (7 bases). The CDR3 loop spans 15 amino acids. The ends were cut back, 4 bases at V and 4 bases at J, with 14 bases in the middle. Germline lookup yields CDR1 MRHNA and CDR2 SNTAGT. The CDR3 DNA is TGTGCCAGCAGTGGGCGGGACAGAGATTACAATGAGCAGTTCTTC. It is translated as CASSGRDRDYNEQFF.